These 17 T cell receptor beta chains share one sample of origin, sequenced in a study of PD-L1 blockade in urothelial cancer. Time point indicated: pretreatment peripheral blood. The table came from immunoSEQ multiplex PCR; TCRdb's copy has only in-frame clones and leaves some out. The sample shows about 52,000 clones, more than 75% of them seen only once. Here the sequenced sample was PBMCs, taken around atezolizumab (anti-PD-L1) treatment. The receptors here all came from a man over 45 with urothelial cancer.

The V and J genes are TRBV7-8 and TRBJ1-2; D gene unclear. Trimming stripped 2 bases from V and 5 bases from J, with 15 bases between. CDR1 SGHVS and CDR2 FQNEAQ come from the germline V gene. This CDR3 spans 15 amino acids. The CDR3 loop reads CASSLSQQFGYGYTF. In DNA form, the CDR3 reads TGTGCCAGCAGCTTATCCCAGCAATTCGGGTATGGCTACACCTTC.

The rearrangement uses TRBV7-9 and TRBJ1-3, with TRBD1 as a possible D gene (5 bases). V was shortened by 2 bases and J by 4 bases, with 12 bases between the two germline ends. CDR3 length: 15 amino acids. Germline V gene sequence: CDR1 SEHNR, CDR2 FQNEAQ (reference sequence). CDR3 sequence (DNA): TGTGCCAGCAGCTTATCAGGAGGGGACGGAAACACCATATATTTT. As protein: CASSLSGGDGNTIYF.

This rearrangement joins TRBV4-1 to TRBJ1-5; 8 bases fit TRBD1. The CDR3 length is 20 residues. Germline CDR1 is MGHRA and CDR2 is YSYEKL. The junction had 18 bases not matched to a gene; V was cut back by 0 bases and J by 5 bases. The CDR3 is CASSQDLSGQGSLVYQPQHF. The CDR3 DNA follows: TGCGCCAGCAGCCAAGATCTATCCGGACAGGGCTCCCTGGTTTATCAGCCCCAGCATTTT.

This clone was seen once. The V gene is TRBV28, the J gene TRBJ2-5; 7 bases agree with TRBD2. Germline trimming cut 6 bases from V and 5 bases from J; bases unmatched to any gene: 12. Germline V gives CDR1 MDHEN, CDR2 SYDVKM. The CDR3 covers 15 residues. The CDR3 is CASRPIAGGRETQYF. The CDR3 DNA sequence: TGTGCCAGCAGACCTATAGCGGGTGGAAGGGAGACCCAGTACTTC.

A few counts support this clone. The genes are TRBV9 and TRBJ1-1; a possible D gene is TRBD1 (6 bases). Trimming took 3 bases from V and 7 from J, leaving 13 bases between them. This CDR3 region has 13 residues. Germline V gene lookup returns CDR1 SGDLS and CDR2 YYNGEE. DNA for the CDR3: TGTGCCAGCAGCGCCGGTGGACAGCTTGAAGCTTTCTTT. Translation gives CASSAGGQLEAFF.

The V call is TRBV7-2, the J call TRBJ1-4, with a tentative D call TRBD1 (5 bases). The CDR3 has 14 residues. Between the trimmed V and J ends, which lost 1 base and 8 bases, there was a span of 11 bases. Germline V gene sequence: CDR1 SGHTA, CDR2 FQGNSA. The chain's CDR3 is CASSLEGRAEKLFF. CDR3 DNA sequence: TGTGCCAGCAGCTTAGAGGGGAGGGCAGAAAAACTGTTTTTT.

Comments on this clone: Other DNA sequences in the same sample also yield this CDR3. V and J are TRBV6-5 and TRBJ2-7; 8 nucleotides align to TRBD1. V shed 2 bases and J 4 bases; nucleotides not matched to a gene: 4. The germline CDR1 and CDR2 sequences are MNHEY and SVGAGI. The CDR3 extends over 14 amino acids. The CDR3 reads CASSYDRGSYEQYF. The CDR3 bases are TGTGCCAGCAGTTACGACAGGGGTTCATACGAGCAGTACTTC.

The rearrangement links TRBV12-5 to TRBJ2-3; 7 nucleotides agree with TRBD1. J was trimmed by 2 bases and V by 7 bases; bases with no gene match: 6. The germline V gene has CDR1 LGHNT and CDR2 FRNRAP. This CDR3 has 14 amino acids. CDR3 loop: CASARDSPTDTQYF. In DNA form, the CDR3 reads TGTGCTAGTGCCAGGGACAGCCCCACAGATACGCAGTATTTT.

The J gene is TRBJ2-2, the V gene TRBV18, with TRBD1 identical over 9 bases. The junction had 3 bases not matched to a gene; V was cut back by 3 bases and J by 4 bases. CDR3 length: 15 residues. The germline V gene encodes CDR1 KGHSH and CDR2 LQKENI. CDR3 coding DNA: TGTGCCAGCTCACCCGGGACAGGGATCACCGGGGAGCTGTTTTTT. Protein sequence: CASSPGTGITGELFF. The entire variable domain, with the rest obtained from reference TRBV18 and TRBJ2-2, is as follows: NAGVMQNPRHLVRRRGQEARLRCSPMKGHSHVYWYRQLPEEGLKFMVYLQKENIIDESGMPKERFSAEFPKEGPSILRIQQVVRGDSAAYFCASSPGTGITGELFFGEGSRLTVL.

The rearrangement uses TRBV6-6 and TRBJ2-1, with 8 bases fitting TRBD2. CDR3 length equals 15 residues. After removal of 7 bases from V and 0 bases from J, the junction contained 5 bases not matched to a gene. CDR1 and CDR2 (germline): MNHNY, SVGAGI (reference sequence). CDR3 in DNA: TGTGCCAGCACCGATAGCGGGGCCTCCTACAATGAGCAGTTCTTC. This encodes CASTDSGASYNEQFF.

The chain has TRBV18 and TRBJ2-7; 10 bases are a match to TRBD1. The CDR3 extends over 14 amino acids. Trimming at V came to 6 bases and at J to 1 base, leaving 3 bases not matched to a gene. From germline, CDR1 is KGHSH and CDR2 LQKENI. The chain's CDR3 is CASSPGQGSYEQYF. CDR3 nucleotide sequence: TGTGCCAGCTCCCCGGGACAGGGGTCCTACGAGCAGTACTTC.

The chain uses TRBV27 and TRBJ2-7; tentatively, D is TRBD1 (5 bases). The CDR3 contains 14 residues. Germline V gene sequence: CDR1 MNHEY, CDR2 SMNVEV (reference sequence). V shed 3 bases and J shed 4 bases, with 13 bases lying between them. The CDR3 DNA follows: TGTGCCAGCAGTTTGGCCCAGGGTCGGTACGAGCAGTACTTC. Translated: CASSLAQGRYEQYF.

This sequence joins TRBV2 and TRBJ2-3, with D maybe TRBD1 (5 bases). CDR1 and CDR2 from the germline V gene are SNHLY and FYNNEI. This CDR3 is 11 amino acids long. V was cut by 7 bases and J by 10 bases, with 12 bases left in between. This CDR3 is CASTARDAQYF. DNA of the CDR3: TGTGCCAGCACCGCCAGGGATGCGCAGTATTTT. Full variable domain (missing parts from reference TRBV2 and TRBJ2-3): EPEVTQTPSHQVTQMGQEVILRCVPISNHLYFYWYRQILGQKVEFLVSFYNNEISEKSEIFDDQFSVERPDGSNFTLKIRSTKLEDSAMYFCASTARDAQYFGPGTRLTVL.

This clone appeared once. V gene TRBV9 combines with J gene TRBJ2-1, with 9 positions matching TRBD2. V lost 2 bases and J lost 15; bases outside the gene matches: 6. This CDR3 is 12 amino acids long. The germline V gene has CDR1 SGDLS and CDR2 YYNGEE. The CDR3 region is CASSVGGRDPFF. CDR3 coding DNA: TGTGCCAGCAGCGTTGGCGGGAGGGACCCGTTCTTC.

This clone was found once. The CDR3 DNA is TGTGCCTGGACCATGGGACAGGGGCCCACAGATACGCAGTATTTT. It codes for CAWTMGQGPTDTQYF. The genes are TRBV30 and TRBJ2-3; 10 bases map to TRBD1. This CDR3 has 15 residues. Per germline, CDR1 GTSNPN and CDR2 SVGIG (reference sequence). The junction had 6 bases not matched to a gene; V was cut back by 4 bases and J by 2 bases.

This clone was seen once. This chain joins TRBV5-1 and TRBJ2-7, with 9 nucleotides matching TRBD1. The CDR3 sequence is 14 residues long. CDR1 is SGHRS and CDR2 is YFSETQ in the germline V gene. Trimming at V came to 6 bases and at J to 2 bases, leaving 6 bases not matched to a gene. As DNA, the CDR3 is TGCGCCAGCATGAGGACAGGGGTCCCCTACGAGCAGTACTTC. This translates into CASMRTGVPYEQYF. The whole variable domain, remainder taken from reference TRBV5-1 and TRBJ2-7, is KAGVTQTPRYLIKTRGQQVTLSCSPISGHRSVSWYQQTPGQGLQFLFEYFSETQRNKGNFPGRFSGRQFSNSRSEMNVSTLELGDSALYLCASMRTGVPYEQYFGPGTRLTVT.

This clone was detected many times. The chain recombines TRBV6-1 with TRBJ1-2, with D possibly being TRBD1 (6 bases). This CDR3 has 15 amino acids. Trimming removed 5 bases from V and 8 bases from J, with 21 bases in between. Germline CDR1 and CDR2: MNHNS and SASEGT. This CDR3 reads CASSSREDSYGGYTF. The CDR3 coding sequence is TGTGCCAGCAGTTCCCGCGAGGACAGCTATGGAGGCTACACCTTC.